Presented here are 3 T cell receptor beta chains from one specimen sequenced in a study of chemoradiotherapy in HPV16-positive cancers. TCRdb's copy holds only in-frame clones and misses some; the assay was immunoSEQ multiplex PCR. In the table there are 15,000 to 20,000 clones, over 90% of which are singletons. The sequencing used blood, collected from a patient who underwent chemoradiotherapy. Every receptor here comes from a human donor with HPV-associated anogenital cancer.

This chain uses TRBV27 with TRBJ1-1, with D possibly matching TRBD1 (6 bases). CDR1 and CDR2 (germline): MNHEY, SMNVEV (reference sequence). V was trimmed by 7 bases and J by 3 bases, leaving 18 bases between them. The CDR3 runs 15 residues. This chain's CDR3 is CASTPRGGRDTEAFF. The CDR3 coding sequence is TGTGCCAGCACCCCGAGGGGGGGCAGAGACACTGAAGCTTTCTTT.

This chain joins TRBV14 and TRBJ2-3; D not certain. CDR1 and CDR2 (germline): SGHDN, FVKESK. The CDR3 has 15 amino acids. The V end lost 4 bases, the J end lost 0 bases, and 11 bases lay between the germline ends. CDR3 sequence: CASSPLGPSTDTQYF. As DNA, the CDR3 is TGTGCCAGCAGCCCCCTCGGGCCTAGCACAGATACGCAGTATTTT. Full variable domain (remainder filled in from reference TRBV14 and TRBJ2-3): EAGVTQFPSHSVIEKGQTVTLRCDPISGHDNLYWYRRVMGKEIKFLLHFVKESKQDESGMPNNRFLAERTGGTYSTLKVQPAELEDSGVYFCASSPLGPSTDTQYFGPGTRLTVL.

This sequence joins TRBV7-9 and TRBJ2-5; TRBD1 matches at 9 bases. Germline CDR1 is SEHNR and CDR2 is FQNEAQ (reference sequence). V was clipped by 3 bases and J by 2 bases; unmatched bases: 1. The CDR3 spans 14 residues. CDR3 sequence (DNA): TGTGCCAGCAGCTTGGGACAGGGTCAAGAGACCCAGTACTTC. Translation gives CASSLGQGQETQYF.